This T cell receptor beta chain originates from a study of blood T cells in healthy people across ages. Then a second PCR, running roughly 6 to 11 cycles, was carried out with a sample-barcoded 5' primer and a J-beta primer mix. TCRdb redid the calling of the 5' RACE reads with MiXCR, one entry per CDR3 protein. Here the sample spans 650,000 or so distinct CDR3 sequences, 40% to 65% being singletons. There were at least 5.5 micrograms of total RNA extracted from every sample. Germline CDR1 and CDR2: MNHNY and SVGAGI (reference sequence). This CDR3 comprises 15 residues. Sequencing was carried out using blood. The receptor's source is an elderly woman in good health. The chain has TRBV6-6 and TRBJ2-1; 12 nucleotides line up with TRBD1. The J call may be mistaken, given a closer DNA end match to TRBJ2-7. CDR3: CASSSGTGGFYEQYF. The DNA for the CDR3 is TGTGCCAGCAGCTCCGGGACAGGGGGCTTCTACGAGCAGTACTTC.